This section outlines one T cell receptor beta chain sequence together with its context. The record originates from a study of T cell changes during pregnancy in multiple sclerosis. Profiling relied on immunoSEQ multiplex PCR, and the TCRdb table lists in-frame clones only, not all of them. The sample yields nearly 110,000 clones, roughly 90% seen once. Germline CDR1 and CDR2: SGHAT and FQNNGV. The CDR3 loop spans 16 amino acids. V was trimmed by 2 bases and J by 4 bases, leaving 14 bases between them. This receptor was obtained from a female donor in good health, enrolled as a control in a pregnancy study. The chain couples TRBV11-2 to TRBJ2-2; TRBD1 might be the D (6 bases). Sequenced material: peripheral blood, taken in the third trimester of pregnancy. CDR3 nucleotides: TGTGCCAGCAGCTTAACAGGGAGAAAGGGCACCGGGGAGCTGTTTTTT. Residues: CASSLTGRKGTGELFF.